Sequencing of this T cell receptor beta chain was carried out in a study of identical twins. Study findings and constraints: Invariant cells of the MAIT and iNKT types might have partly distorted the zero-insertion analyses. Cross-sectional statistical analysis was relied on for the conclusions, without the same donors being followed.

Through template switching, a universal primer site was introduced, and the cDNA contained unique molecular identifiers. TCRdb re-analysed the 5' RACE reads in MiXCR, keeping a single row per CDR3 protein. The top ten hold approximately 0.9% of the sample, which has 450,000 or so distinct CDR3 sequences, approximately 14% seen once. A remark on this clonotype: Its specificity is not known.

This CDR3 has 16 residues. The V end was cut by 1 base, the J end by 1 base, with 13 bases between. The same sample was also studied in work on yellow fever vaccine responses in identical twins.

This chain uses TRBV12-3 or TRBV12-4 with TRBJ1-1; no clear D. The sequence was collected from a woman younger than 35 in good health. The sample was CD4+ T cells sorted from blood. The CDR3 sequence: CASSLGAGIANTEAFF. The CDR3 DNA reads TGTGCCAGCAGTTTAGGAGCGGGGATTGCGAACACTGAAGCTTTCTTT.